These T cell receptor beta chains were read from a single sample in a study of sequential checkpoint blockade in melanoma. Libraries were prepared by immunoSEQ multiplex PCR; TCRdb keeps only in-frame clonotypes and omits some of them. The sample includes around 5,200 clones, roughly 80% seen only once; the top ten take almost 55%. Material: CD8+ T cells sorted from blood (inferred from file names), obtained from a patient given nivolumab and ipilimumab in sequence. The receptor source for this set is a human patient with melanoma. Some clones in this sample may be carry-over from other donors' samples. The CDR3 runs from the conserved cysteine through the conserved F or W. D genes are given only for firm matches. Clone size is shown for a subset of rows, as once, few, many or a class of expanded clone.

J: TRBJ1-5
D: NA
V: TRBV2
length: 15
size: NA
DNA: TGTGCCAGCACCTGGGACAATAATAGCAATCAGCCCCAGCATTTT
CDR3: CASTWDNNSNQPQHF

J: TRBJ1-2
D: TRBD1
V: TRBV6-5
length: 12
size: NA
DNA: TGTGCCAGCAGTGCGGGACAGGAGGGCTACACCTTC
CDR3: CASSAGQEGYTF

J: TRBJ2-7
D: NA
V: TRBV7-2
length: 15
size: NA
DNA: TGTGCCAGCAGCTTTCGGGACTGGGGGGACTACGAGCAGTACTTC
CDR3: CASSFRDWGDYEQYF

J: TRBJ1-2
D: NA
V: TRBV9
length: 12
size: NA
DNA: TGTGCCAGCAGCCCTAACAGCTATGGTTACACCTTC
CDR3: CASSPNSYGYTF

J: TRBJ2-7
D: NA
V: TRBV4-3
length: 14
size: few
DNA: TGCGCCAGCAGCCAAGATCTACGGGGCTACGAGCAGTACTTC
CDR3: CASSQDLRGYEQYF

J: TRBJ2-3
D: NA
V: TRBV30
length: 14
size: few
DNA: TGTGCCTGGAAGGTTCTGGGGGCAGGAGATACGCAGTATTTT
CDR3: CAWKVLGAGDTQYF

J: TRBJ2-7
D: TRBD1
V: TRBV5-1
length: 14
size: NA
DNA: TGCGCCAGCAGTGCCGGGACAGGGACCTACGAGCAGTACTTC
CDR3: CASSAGTGTYEQYF

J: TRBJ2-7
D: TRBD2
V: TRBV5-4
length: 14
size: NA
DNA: TGTGCCAGCAGCTCGGAGCGGGGGGCCTACGAGCAGTACTTC
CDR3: CASSSERGAYEQYF

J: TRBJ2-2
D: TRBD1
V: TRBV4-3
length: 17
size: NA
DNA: TGCGCCAGCAGCCAAACGTCGACAGGGGGACTGTCCGGGGAGCTGTTTTTT
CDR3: CASSQTSTGGLSGELFF

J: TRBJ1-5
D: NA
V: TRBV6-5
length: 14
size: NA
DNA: TGTGCCAGCAGTTACGCGGCAAGCAATCAGCCCCAGCATTTT
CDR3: CASSYAASNQPQHF

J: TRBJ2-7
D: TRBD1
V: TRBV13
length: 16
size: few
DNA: TGTGCCAGCAGCTCCGGGACAGGATTAAGCTCCTACGAGCAGTACTTC
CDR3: CASSSGTGLSSYEQYF

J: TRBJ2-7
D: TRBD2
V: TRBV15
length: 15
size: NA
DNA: TGTGCCACCAGCAGCACCGGGGGGGCCTCCTACGAGCAGTACTTC
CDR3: CATSSTGGASYEQYF

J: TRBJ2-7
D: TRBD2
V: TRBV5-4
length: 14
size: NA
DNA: TGTGCCAGCAGCTCGGAGCGGGGGGCCTACGAGCAGTACTTC
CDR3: CASSSERGAYEQYF

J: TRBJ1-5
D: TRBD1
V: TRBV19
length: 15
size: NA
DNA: TGTGCCAGTAGTATCGGACAGGTTAGCAATCAGCCCCAGCATTTT
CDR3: CASSIGQVSNQPQHF

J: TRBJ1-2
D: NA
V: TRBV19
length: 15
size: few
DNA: TGTGCCAGTAGCCCACTCGACCCCGGGATCAACGGCTACACCTTC
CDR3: CASSPLDPGINGYTF

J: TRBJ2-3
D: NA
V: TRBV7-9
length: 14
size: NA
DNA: TGTGCCAGCAGCCCGACAGGTCGCACAGATACGCAGTATTTT
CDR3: CASSPTGRTDTQYF

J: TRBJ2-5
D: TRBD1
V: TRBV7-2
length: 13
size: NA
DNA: TGTGCCAGCAGCCCCTGGACAGGAGAGACCCAGTACTTC
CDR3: CASSPWTGETQYF

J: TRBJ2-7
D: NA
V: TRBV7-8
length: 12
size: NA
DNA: TGTGCCAGCAGCCCAGAAAGCTACGAGCAGTACTTC
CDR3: CASSPESYEQYF

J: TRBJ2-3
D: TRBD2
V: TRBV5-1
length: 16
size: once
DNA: TGCGCCAGCAGGAAACTAGCGGGGGGGGGCACAGATACGCAGTATTTT
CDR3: CASRKLAGGGTDTQYF

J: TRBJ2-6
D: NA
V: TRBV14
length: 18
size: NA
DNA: TGTGCCAGCAGCCAAGCGTCGTGGCCAGGGAATGGGGCCAACGTCCTGACTTTC
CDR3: CASSQASWPGNGANVLTF

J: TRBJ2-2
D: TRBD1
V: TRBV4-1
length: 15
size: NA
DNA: TGCGCCAGCCGGACCATGGCAGGGGGCCACGGGGAGCTGTTTTTT
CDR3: CASRTMAGGHGELFF

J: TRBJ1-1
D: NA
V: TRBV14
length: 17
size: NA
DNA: TGTGCCAGCAGCCATCCACCTAGGAGGAGGGAGAACACTGAAGCTTTCTTT
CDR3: CASSHPPRRRENTEAFF

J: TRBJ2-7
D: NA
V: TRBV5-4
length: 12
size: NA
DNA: NA
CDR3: CASSFGGGTAYF

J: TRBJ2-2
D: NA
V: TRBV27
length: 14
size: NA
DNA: TGTGCCAGCAGGGTACAGACGAACACCGGGGAGCTGTTTTTT
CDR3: CASRVQTNTGELFF

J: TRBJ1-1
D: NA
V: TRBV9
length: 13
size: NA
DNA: TGTGCCAGCAGCGTTCAGGGGTGGACTGAAGCTTTCTTT
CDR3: CASSVQGWTEAFF

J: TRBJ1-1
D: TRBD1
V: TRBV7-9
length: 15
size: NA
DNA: TGTGCCAGCTTTGTGGCAGGGGGCGTGAACACTGAAGCTTTCTTT
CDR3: CASFVAGGVNTEAFF

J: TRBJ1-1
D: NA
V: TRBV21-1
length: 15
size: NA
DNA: TGTGCCAGCAGCAAAAAGATAACAGGGGTTAATAAAGCTTTCTTT
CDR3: CASSKKITGVNKAFF

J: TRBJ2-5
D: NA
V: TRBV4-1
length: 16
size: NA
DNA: TGCGCCAGCAGCCCTCCGTCGGGAACGGAGGGGGAGACCCAGTACTTC
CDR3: CASSPPSGTEGETQYF